A selection of T cell receptor beta chains follows, all from one sample in a study of blood T cell repertoires in COVID-19. TCRdb's table, derived via immunoSEQ multiplex PCR, lists solely in-frame clones and lacks some. The table records about 100,000 clones, approximately 90% of them present only once. Sequencing used peripheral blood. The origin of the receptors is a man aged 50 to 60 with acute or convalescent COVID-19. CDR3s include the opening cysteine and the closing phenylalanine or tryptophan. D genes are given only for firm matches. For some rows the clone size is stated as once, few or many, or as a class when expanded; others skip it.

J: TRBJ1-6; size: NA; V: TRBV27; D: NA; length: 12; DNA: TGTGCCAGCAGTTTGGGGGGAGGACCCCTCCACTTT; CDR3: CASSLGGGPLHF
J: TRBJ1-5; size: NA; V: TRBV19; D: NA; length: 12; DNA: TGTGCCAGTAGTATAAGTCGGCAGCCCCAGCATTTT; CDR3: CASSISRQPQHF
J: TRBJ2-1; size: NA; V: TRBV28; D: NA; length: 16; DNA: TGTGCCAGCAGTTTATTAAGAGGGGGTCAGGACAATGAGCAGTTCTTC; CDR3: CASSLLRGGQDNEQFF
J: TRBJ2-3; size: NA; V: TRBV11-3; D: TRBD1; length: 14; DNA: TGTGCCAGCAGCTTTTCAGGGGGCCCAGATACGCAGTATTTT; CDR3: CASSFSGGPDTQYF
J: TRBJ2-1; size: NA; V: TRBV3-1/TRBV3-2; D: NA; length: 14; DNA: TGTGCCAGCAGCCACGGCGGGGCCGGGGATGAGCAGTTCTTC; CDR3: CASSHGGAGDEQFF
J: TRBJ2-1; size: NA; V: TRBV19; D: NA; length: 15; DNA: TGTGCCAGTAGTATAAGACAACCCAAGTCGGTTGAGCAGTTCTTC; CDR3: CASSIRQPKSVEQFF
J: TRBJ2-7; size: NA; V: TRBV5-4; D: NA; length: 14; DNA: TGTGCCAGCAGCTTGGCTGGGGCAGAATACGAGCAGTACTTC; CDR3: CASSLAGAEYEQYF
J: TRBJ1-5; size: once; V: TRBV27; D: NA; length: 14; DNA: TGTGCCAGCAGTTCGGGGGGGACTAATCAGCCCCAGCATTTT; CDR3: CASSSGGTNQPQHF
J: TRBJ1-2; size: NA; V: TRBV7-2; D: TRBD1; length: 15; DNA: TGTGCCAGCAGCTTATCCGGACAGGGTAACTATGGCTACACCTTC; CDR3: CASSLSGQGNYGYTF
J: TRBJ1-5; size: NA; V: TRBV18; D: NA; length: 14; DNA: TGTGCCAGCTCAGTGGCGGAAAGCAATCAGCCCCAGCATTTT; CDR3: CASSVAESNQPQHF
J: TRBJ1-5; size: NA; V: TRBV19; D: TRBD1; length: 14; DNA: TGTGCCAGTGGCGGACAGGCGACAAATCAGCCCCAGCATTTT; CDR3: CASGGQATNQPQHF